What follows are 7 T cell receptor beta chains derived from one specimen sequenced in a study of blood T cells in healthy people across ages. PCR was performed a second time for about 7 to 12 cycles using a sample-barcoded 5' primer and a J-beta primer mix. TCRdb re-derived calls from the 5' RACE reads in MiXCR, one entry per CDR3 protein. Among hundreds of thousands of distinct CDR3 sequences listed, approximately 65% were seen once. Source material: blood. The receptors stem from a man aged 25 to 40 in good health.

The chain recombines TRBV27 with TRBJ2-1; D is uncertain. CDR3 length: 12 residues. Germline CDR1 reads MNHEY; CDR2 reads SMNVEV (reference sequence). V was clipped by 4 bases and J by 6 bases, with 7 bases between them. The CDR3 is CASSYYPNEQFF. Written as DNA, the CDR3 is TGTGCCAGCAGTTACTATCCCAATGAGCAGTTCTTC.

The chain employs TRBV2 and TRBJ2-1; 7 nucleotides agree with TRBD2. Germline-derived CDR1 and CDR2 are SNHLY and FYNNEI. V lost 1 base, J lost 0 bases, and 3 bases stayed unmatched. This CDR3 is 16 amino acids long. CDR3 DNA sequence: TGTGCCAGCAGTGAAGAGGGCGGGAGCTCCTACAATGAGCAGTTCTTC. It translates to CASSEEGGSSYNEQFF.

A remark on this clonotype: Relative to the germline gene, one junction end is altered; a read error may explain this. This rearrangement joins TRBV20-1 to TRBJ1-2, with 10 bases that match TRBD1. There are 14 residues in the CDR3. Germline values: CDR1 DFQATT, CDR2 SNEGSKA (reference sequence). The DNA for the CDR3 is TGCAGTGCAAGAGACTGGGACAGGGGAAGGAGCTACACCTTC. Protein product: CSARDWDRGRSYTF.

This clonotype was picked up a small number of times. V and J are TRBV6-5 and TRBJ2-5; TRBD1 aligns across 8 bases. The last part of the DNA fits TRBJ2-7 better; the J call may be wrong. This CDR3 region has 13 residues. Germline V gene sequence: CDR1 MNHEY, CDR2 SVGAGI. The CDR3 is CASSGQGVYEQYF. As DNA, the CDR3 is TGTGCCAGCAGTGGACAGGGCGTATACGAGCAGTACTTC.

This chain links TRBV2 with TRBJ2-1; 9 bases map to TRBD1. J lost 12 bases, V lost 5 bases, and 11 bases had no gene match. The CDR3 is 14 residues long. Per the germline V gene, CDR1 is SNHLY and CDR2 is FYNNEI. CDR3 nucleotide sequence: TGTGCCAGCAGTAGGACAGGGGCGGTCGGCCGGCAGTTCTTC. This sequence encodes CASSRTGAVGRQFF.

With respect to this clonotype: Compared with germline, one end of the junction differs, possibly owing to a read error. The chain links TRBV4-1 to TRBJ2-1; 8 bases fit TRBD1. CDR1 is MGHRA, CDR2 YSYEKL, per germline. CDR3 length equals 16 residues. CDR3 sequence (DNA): TGTGCCAGCAGCCACCGGACAGGGAATTACTACAATGAGCAGTTCTTC. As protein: CASSHRTGNYYNEQFF.

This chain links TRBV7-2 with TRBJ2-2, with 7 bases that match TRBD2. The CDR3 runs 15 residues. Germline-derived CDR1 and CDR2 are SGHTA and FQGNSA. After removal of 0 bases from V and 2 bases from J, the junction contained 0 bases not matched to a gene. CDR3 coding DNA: TGTGCCAGCAGCTTAGCGACTAGCAACACCGGGGAGCTGTTTTTT. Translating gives CASSLATSNTGELFF.